A single sample gave rise to the 27 T cell receptor beta chains below, sequenced in a study of neurological immune-mediated disorders. TCRdb analysed the 5' RACE reads with MiXCR anew, one entry per CDR3 protein. The table has some 95,000 distinct CDR3 sequences, approximately 3.3% seen once; the top ten hold 5% to 7.5%. Input material: PBMCs. The receptors stem from a woman aged 18 to 35 with multiple sclerosis.

This clonotype has at least ten counts. The chain has TRBV6-5 and TRBJ2-6; D ambiguous. The germline V gene has CDR1 MNHEY and CDR2 SVGAGI. CDR3 length: 18 residues. V was trimmed by 4 bases and J by 3 bases, leaving 19 bases between them. The DNA for the CDR3 is TGTGCCAGCAGTTCTAGGGCAGTGCCCGTCTTTGGGGCCAACGTCCTGACTTTC. It yields the protein CASSSRAVPVFGANVLTF.

In its sample, this clonotype was seen many times. V is TRBV2 and J is TRBJ1-1; possible D gene TRBD1, 5 bases. In germline, CDR1 is SNHLY, CDR2 FYNNEI. The CDR3 covers 13 residues. The V gene lost 7 bases and the J gene lost 1 base, with 10 bases spanning the gap. The CDR3 here is CASKGEANTEAFF. CDR3 nucleotide sequence: TGTGCCAGCAAAGGGGAGGCGAACACTGAAGCTTTCTTT. The complete variable domain, with remaining parts taken from reference TRBV2 and TRBJ1-1, reads EPEVTQTPSHQVTQMGQEVILRCVPISNHLYFYWYRQILGQKVEFLVSFYNNEISEKSEIFDDQFSVERPDGSNFTLKIRSTKLEDSAMYFCASKGEANTEAFFGQGTRLTVV.

This clonotype was recorded at least ten times. The chain combines TRBV5-6 with TRBJ2-5, with 9 bases matching TRBD1. The CDR3 consists of 16 residues. The V and J ends lost 3 bases and 4 bases, in that order; junction bases with no gene match: 10. Per the germline V gene, CDR1 is SGHDT and CDR2 is YYEEEE. CDR3 sequence: CASSWGGTGFGETQYF. The CDR3 nucleotides are TGTGCCAGCAGCTGGGGGGGGACAGGGTTTGGAGAGACCCAGTACTTC.

This clonotype has ten or more counts. The chain employs TRBV12-3 or TRBV12-4 and TRBJ1-2; D gene unclear. Deletions cut 3 bases from V and 3 bases from J, with 11 bases between. This CDR3 spans 14 amino acids. The CDR3 spells CASSLGEEYYGYTF. The CDR3, as DNA: TGTGCCAGCAGTTTGGGCGAGGAGTACTATGGCTACACCTTC.

This clonotype was picked up many times. The chain recombines TRBV20-1 with TRBJ2-5, with D uncertain. Trimming cost V 3 bases and J 5 bases, with 7 bases left between them. Germline loops: CDR1 DFQATT, CDR2 SNEGSKA (reference sequence). The CDR3 extends over 11 amino acids. The CDR3 loop is CSARQQETQYF. The CDR3, as DNA: TGCAGTGCTAGGCAACAGGAGACCCAGTACTTC.

This clonotype has a count of ten or more. The J gene is TRBJ2-5, the V gene TRBV15, with TRBD2 matching over 9 bases. The CDR3 is made up of 14 amino acids. V dropped 0 bases and J dropped 5; count of bases not matched to a gene: 1. From germline, CDR1 is LNHNV and CDR2 YYDKDF (reference sequence). Written as DNA, the CDR3 is TGTGCCACCAGCAGAGATCTAGCGGGGGAGACCCAGTACTTC. Protein: CATSRDLAGETQYF.

The gene calls are TRBV7-8 and TRBJ2-1; 8 positions match TRBD2. Germline V lookup: CDR1 SGHVS, CDR2 FQNEAQ. The trim removed 1 base at V and 1 base at J, leaving 9 bases unmatched. The CDR3 runs 18 residues. DNA for the CDR3: TGTGCCAGCAGCTTAGGAGTTCGGACTAGCATTTCCTACAATGAGCAGTTCTTC. Its translation is CASSLGVRTSISYNEQFF.

Ten or more counts support this clonotype. This sequence joins TRBV12-3 or TRBV12-4 and TRBJ1-2; no definite D call. The germline V and J ends were trimmed by 8 bases and 4 bases, with 17 bases remaining between them. The CDR3 has 14 residues. For the CDR3, the DNA is TGTGCCAGCGTCTCCCTTGGGCTGACCTATGGCTACACCTTC. Amino acid sequence: CASVSLGLTYGYTF.

This clonotype has at least ten counts. V gene TRBV7-9 combines with J gene TRBJ2-2, with TRBD2 identical over 13 bases. Germline CDR1 is SEHNR and CDR2 is FQNEAQ (reference sequence). This CDR3 spans 18 amino acids. The trim removed 1 base at V and 6 bases at J, leaving 8 bases unmatched. The CDR3 DNA reads TGTGCCAGCAGCTTAGTTCCCCACGGACTAGCGGGAGCCGGGGAGCTGTTTTTT. It yields the protein CASSLVPHGLAGAGELFF.

Many counts were recorded for this clonotype. The genes are TRBV7-2 and TRBJ2-5, with 7 bases fitting TRBD1. Germline assignment: CDR1 SGHTA and CDR2 FQGNSA. This CDR3 is 13 amino acids long. With V trimmed by 1 base and J by 4 bases, 0 bases remained unmatched. The CDR3 protein is CASSLGQGETQYF. The DNA of the CDR3 is TGTGCCAGCAGCTTAGGACAGGGAGAGACCCAGTACTTC.

This clonotype was observed at least ten times. The genes are TRBV12-3 or TRBV12-4 and TRBJ1-2; tentative D call: TRBD1 (5 bases). This CDR3 region has 16 residues. V lost 3 bases and J lost 2, with 16 bases in between. The CDR3 here is CASSFRVQGANYGYTF. CDR3 nucleotide sequence: TGTGCCAGCAGTTTCCGTGTCCAGGGCGCCAACTATGGCTACACCTTC.

This clonotype was seen many times. This chain connects TRBV15 to TRBJ2-5; 9 bases align to TRBD1. This CDR3 spans 13 amino acids. Per germline, CDR1 LNHNV and CDR2 YYDKDF (reference sequence). Trimming took 9 bases from V and 4 from J; bases not matched to a gene: 6. The CDR3 DNA sequence: TGTGCCACGGGACAGGGTTATGGAGAGACCCAGTACTTC. This encodes CATGQGYGETQYF.

This clonotype has at least ten counts. The chain is built from TRBV5-1 and TRBJ2-2; D is perhaps TRBD1 (5 bases). Germline CDR1 SGHRS, CDR2 YFSETQ. The V and J ends lost 3 bases and 3 bases respectively, with 12 bases between them. The CDR3 has 15 amino acids. CDR3 amino acids: CASSSLGLDTGELFF. The CDR3 nucleotides are TGCGCCAGCAGCTCCCTGGGGCTGGACACCGGGGAGCTGTTTTTT. The complete variable domain, with remaining parts taken from reference TRBV5-1 and TRBJ2-2, reads KAGVTQTPRYLIKTRGQQVTLSCSPISGHRSVSWYQQTPGQGLQFLFEYFSETQRNKGNFPGRFSGRQFSNSRSEMNVSTLELGDSALYLCASSSLGLDTGELFFGEGSRLTVL.

This clonotype was observed at least ten times. The V and J genes are TRBV6-5 and TRBJ2-7, with D possibly TRBD1 on 5 matching bases. V lost 5 bases and J lost 9, with 20 bases in between. The CDR3 has 14 amino acids. The germline V gene encodes CDR1 MNHEY and CDR2 SVGAGI. The CDR3 region has the DNA TGTGCCAGCAGTCCACAGGCCCAGCGACAGCGGCAGTACTTC. This gives the protein CASSPQAQRQRQYF.

This clonotype was counted many times. The chain couples TRBV29-1 to TRBJ2-3; D is ambiguous. The CDR3 sequence is 13 residues long. Germline lookup yields CDR1 SQVTM and CDR2 ANQGSEA. Trimming left V 7 bases short and J 5 bases short, with 16 bases between. CDR3 in amino acids: CSGTPGSGDTQYF. The CDR3 DNA sequence: TGCAGCGGGACCCCCGGGTCGGGAGATACGCAGTATTTT.

Ten or more counts support this clonotype. The CDR3 coding sequence is TGTGCCAGCATTGGGGGTAGCTCCTACGAGCAGTACTTC. Residues: CASIGGSSYEQYF. The rearrangement links TRBV6-5 to TRBJ2-7; D tentatively reads TRBD1 or TRBD2 (5 bases each). The CDR3 contains 13 residues. Germline V lookup: CDR1 MNHEY, CDR2 SVGAGI. Trimming removed 7 bases at V and 0 bases at J, with 10 bases between.

In this sample, this clonotype turned up many times. The genes are TRBV29-1 and TRBJ1-2, with D unresolved. Per germline, CDR1 SQVTM and CDR2 ANQGSEA. V lost 3 bases and J lost 9, with 20 bases in between. CDR3 length equals 14 residues. The CDR3 sequence is CSVDTDRHYLSYTF. CDR3 DNA sequence: TGCAGCGTTGACACGGACCGACATTACTTGAGCTACACCTTC. Combining the CDR3 with reference TRBV29-1 and TRBJ1-2 gives the whole variable domain SAVISQKPSRDICQRGTSLTIQCQVDSQVTMMFWYRQQPGQSLTLIATANQGSEATYESGFVIDKFPISRPNLTFSTLTVSNMSPEDSSIYLCSVDTDRHYLSYTFGSGTRLTVV.

This clonotype was seen ten or more times. The chain joins TRBV6-4 to TRBJ2-3, with 7 bases that match TRBD1. The V and J ends lost 3 bases and 6 bases, in that order; junction bases with no gene match: 9. CDR3 length: 15 amino acids. Germline V gene sequence: CDR1 MRHNA, CDR2 SNTAGT. CDR3 residues: CASSEGAGGADTQYF. The CDR3 DNA follows: TGTGCCAGCAGTGAAGGGGCAGGGGGTGCTGATACGCAGTATTTT.

This clonotype has a count of ten or more. The chain employs TRBV29-1 and TRBJ1-5, with D tentatively TRBD1 (6 bases). Trimming left V 6 bases short and J 3 bases short, with 12 bases between. The CDR3 runs to 13 residues. The germline CDR1 and CDR2 sequences are SQVTM and ANQGSEA. This CDR3 is CSVARDTNQPQHF. The CDR3 DNA is TGCAGCGTGGCCCGGGACACCAATCAGCCCCAGCATTTT.

This clonotype was recorded many times. The rearrangement uses TRBV20-1 and TRBJ1-2; D gene unclear. Per the germline V gene, CDR1 is DFQATT and CDR2 is SNEGSKA (reference sequence). CDR3 length: 12 residues. V was trimmed by 6 bases and J by 1 base, leaving 9 bases between them. In DNA, the CDR3 is TGCAGTGCAAACAGCCTTAACTATGGCTACACCTTC. Translation gives CSANSLNYGYTF.

This clonotype was seen at least ten times. CDR3: CASSKGTSIFSDTQYF. CDR3 nucleotide sequence: TGCGCCAGCAGCAAGGGGACTAGCATTTTCTCAGATACGCAGTATTTT. The chain is built from TRBV5-1 and TRBJ2-3; 9 bases match TRBD2. There are 16 residues in the CDR3. With V trimmed by 4 bases and J by 4 bases, 10 bases remained unmatched. CDR1 and CDR2 from the germline V gene are SGHRS and YFSETQ.

This clonotype showed up many times. The chain is built from TRBV20-1 and TRBJ2-5; D gene ambiguous. The CDR3 sequence is 14 residues long. The V end lost 1 base, the J end lost 5 bases, and 14 bases lay between the germline ends. Germline V gene data show CDR1 as DFQATT and CDR2 as SNEGSKA (reference sequence). The CDR3 protein is CSARVPGSGETQYF. DNA for the CDR3: TGCAGTGCTAGAGTACCTGGGTCCGGGGAGACCCAGTACTTC.

There are many counts of this clonotype. CDR3 sequence: CSVGLTDTQYF. The CDR3 DNA follows: TGCAGCGTCGGGCTGACAGATACGCAGTATTTT. The chain is built from TRBV29-1 and TRBJ2-3; D is unclear. Germline CDR1 is SQVTM and CDR2 is ANQGSEA. This CDR3 region has 11 residues. Trimming left V 6 bases short and J 3 bases short, with 7 bases between.

This clonotype showed up many times. J is TRBJ1-2 and V is TRBV27; 9 bases align to TRBD1. The germline gives CDR1 MNHEY, CDR2 SMNVEV (reference sequence). Trimming took 5 bases from V and 0 from J; bases not matched to a gene: 7. There are 16 residues in the CDR3. CDR3 loop: CASSPGQGSANYGYTF. CDR3 coding DNA: TGTGCCAGCAGTCCAGGACAGGGGTCGGCTAACTATGGCTACACCTTC.

Ten or more counts support this clonotype. This chain connects TRBV20-1 to TRBJ1-5; D is perhaps TRBD1 (6 bases). Germline V lookup: CDR1 DFQATT, CDR2 SNEGSKA (reference sequence). This CDR3 region has 14 residues. V dropped 8 bases and J dropped 5 bases, with 19 bases sitting between them. CDR3 DNA: TGCAGTTTAGCGGGGGCCGGAGCTTATCAGCCCCAGCATTTT. Protein: CSLAGAGAYQPQHF.

The sample holds many counts of this clonotype. A much larger clone sits a single nucleotide away, making a read error possible. The chain carries TRBV7-9 and TRBJ1-3; D is possibly TRBD1 (5 bases). CDR1 SEHNR and CDR2 FQNEAQ come from the germline V gene (reference sequence). V was trimmed by 8 bases and J by 10 bases, leaving 12 bases between them. The CDR3 consists of 11 residues. CDR3 bases: TGTGCCAGCGAGGGGTTAAAAACCATATATTTT. It codes for CASEGLKTIYF.

This clonotype was counted at least ten times. This chain links TRBV28 with TRBJ2-3, with TRBD2 identical over 9 bases. From germline, CDR1 is MDHEN and CDR2 SYDVKM. The ends lost 3 bases at V and 3 bases at J; junction bases unmatched: 10. The CDR3 is 17 residues long. CDR3 coding DNA: TGTGCCAGCAGTTTCAGGTCTAGCGGGACCCGTACAGATACGCAGTATTTT. Translated, it gives CASSFRSSGTRTDTQYF.